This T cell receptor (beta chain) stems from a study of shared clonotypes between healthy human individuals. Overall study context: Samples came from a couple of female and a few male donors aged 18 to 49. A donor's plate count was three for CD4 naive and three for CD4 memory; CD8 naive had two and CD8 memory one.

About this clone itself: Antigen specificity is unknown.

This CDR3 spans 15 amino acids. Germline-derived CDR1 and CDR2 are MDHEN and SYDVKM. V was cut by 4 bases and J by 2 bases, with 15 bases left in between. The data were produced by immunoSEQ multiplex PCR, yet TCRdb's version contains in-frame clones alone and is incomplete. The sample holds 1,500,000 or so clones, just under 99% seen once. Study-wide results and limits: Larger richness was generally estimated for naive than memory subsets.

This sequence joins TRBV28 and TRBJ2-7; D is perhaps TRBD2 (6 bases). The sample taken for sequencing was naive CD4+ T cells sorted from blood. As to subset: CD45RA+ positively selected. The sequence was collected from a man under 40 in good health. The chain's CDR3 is CASSSLGTFPYEQYF. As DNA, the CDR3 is TGTGCCAGCAGTTCGCTAGGGACTTTTCCCTACGAGCAGTACTTC.